The 18 T cell receptor beta chains in this list originate from one sample, sequenced in a study of tumor and adjacent non-tumor tissue in lung cancer (dated 2018 in TCRdb). Libraries were made using multiplex PCR. The data were produced on an Illumina HiSeq 2500. Following protocols modified from ARM-PCR, the researchers constructed TCRbeta libraries through three rounds of nested PCR with primers (Table S4). Clones were called with MiXCR by TCRdb after fastp trimmed the public reads at Q25, and only in-frame beta chains were retained. Entries are consolidated by CDR3 protein sequence, retaining the most common genes and DNA. A total of about 200,000 distinct CDR3 sequences appear in this sample, roughly 70% of them only once. Around 27% of the sample is held by the ten biggest clonotypes. RNA was isolated from bulk, unsorted tissue, and RNA quality was assessed with a NanoDrop ND-1000 and an Agilent 2100.

Sequences were obtained from lung tumor tissue. Receptors originate from a man in his 60s with non-small cell lung cancer.

The rearrangement links TRBV11-2 to TRBJ1-3; 7 bases fit TRBD1. From germline, CDR1 is SGHAT and CDR2 FQNNGV. The V gene end was trimmed by 3 bases and the J gene end by 2 bases; junction bases not matched to a gene: 1. CDR3 length: 14 residues. CDR3 sequence: CASSLTGTGNTIYF. CDR3 DNA: TGTGCCAGCAGCTTGACAGGGACTGGAAACACCATATATTTT. The full variable domain, with the rest looked up from reference TRBV11-2 and TRBJ1-3, is EAGVAQSPRYKIIEKRQSVAFWCNPISGHATLYWYQQILGQGPKLLIQFQNNGVVDDSQLPKDRFSAERLKGVDSTLKIQPAKLEDSAVYLCASSLTGTGNTIYFGEGSWLTVV.

The genes are TRBV13 and TRBJ2-1; 12 nucleotides agree with TRBD2. Germline loops: CDR1 PRHDT, CDR2 FYEKMQ (reference sequence). Trimming at V came to 3 bases and at J to 7 bases, leaving 7 bases not matched to a gene. The CDR3 length is 16 residues. In DNA form, the CDR3 reads TGTGCCAGCAGCTTTCTGACTAGCGGGAGTAGGAATGAGCAGTTCTTC. It yields the protein CASSFLTSGSRNEQFF.

In DNA form, the CDR3 reads TGTGCCAGCTCACCTGATTCCAGCGGCCAAGAGACCCAGTACTTC. Its translation: CASSPDSSGQETQYF. The genes are TRBV18 and TRBJ2-5; D may be TRBD2 (5 bases). This CDR3 region has 15 residues. Germline-derived CDR1 and CDR2 are KGHSH and LQKENI. The ends were cut back, 3 bases at V and 1 base at J, with 12 bases in the middle.

Worth noting for this clonotype: A much larger clone lies a single base off, so this may be a read error. The CDR3 protein is CGARTGYNEQFF. In nucleotides, the CDR3 is TGCGGTGCTAGAACCGGGTACAATGAGCAGTTCTTC. The chain is built from TRBV20-1 and TRBJ2-1; D gene ambiguous. CDR1 and CDR2 from the germline V gene are DFQATT and SNEGSKA (reference sequence). The CDR3 extends over 12 amino acids.

Comment on this clonotype: This may stem from a read error, because a much larger clone lies one nucleotide away. The chain carries TRBV11-3 and TRBJ2-7, with a tentative D call TRBD1 (5 bases). Trimming left V 1 base short and J 6 bases short, with 13 bases between. The length of the CDR3 is 14 residues. CDR1 and CDR2 from the germline V gene are SGHNT and YENEEA. The CDR3 spells CASSLGGFACEQYF. The CDR3 DNA is TGTGCCAGCAGCTTAGGGGGCTTTGCCTGCGAGCAGTACTTC.

This clonotype has just a few counts. The chain recombines TRBV20-1 with TRBJ1-6, with TRBD1 as a possible D gene (5 bases). Trimming removed 1 base from V and 0 bases from J, with 16 bases in between. The CDR3 length is 18 residues. CDR1 and CDR2 (germline): DFQATT, SNEGSKA (reference sequence). The DNA of the CDR3 is TGCAGTGCTAGAGGACGGGGGGGGATTGACTCCTATAATTCACCCCTCCACTTT. This encodes CSARGRGGIDSYNSPLHF.

The genes are TRBV6-1 and TRBJ1-5; D is unclear. The V and J ends lost 9 bases and 7 bases respectively, with 16 bases between them. The CDR3 has 13 residues. The V gene's germline CDR1 is MNHNS and CDR2 SASEGT. CDR3: CASSLSGWQPQHF. The CDR3 DNA follows: TGTGCCAGTAGCCTGTCAGGTTGGCAGCCCCAGCATTTT.

This clonotype was counted many times. This sequence joins TRBV11-3 and TRBJ1-1; the D gene is possibly TRBD1 (6 bases). Trimming took 4 bases from V and 0 from J, leaving 9 bases between them. Germline CDR1 SGHNT, CDR2 YENEEA. This CDR3 has 14 residues. The CDR3 DNA follows: TGTGCCAGCAGCTCGGGGGCGATGAACACTGAAGCTTTCTTT. Its translation is CASSSGAMNTEAFF. Looking up the rest from reference TRBV11-3 and TRBJ1-1 gives the full variable domain: EAGVVQSPRYKIIEKKQPVAFWCNPISGHNTLYWYLQNLGQGPELLIRYENEEAVDDSQLPKDRFSAERLKGVDSTLKIQPAELGDSAVYLCASSSGAMNTEAFFGQGTRLTVV.

About this clonotype itself: One end of the junction does not line up with germline, which may come from a read error. J is TRBJ2-3 and V is TRBV12-3 or TRBV12-4, with 13 bases fitting TRBD2. This CDR3 region has 18 residues. The CDR3 DNA sequence: TGTGCCAGCAGTATAGGGACTAGCGGGGCCTCGGGCACAGATTCGCAGTATTTT. It translates to CASSIGTSGASGTDSQYF.

The gene calls are TRBV12-3 or TRBV12-4 and TRBJ2-7; possible D gene TRBD1, 6 bases. CDR3 size: 14 residues. V dropped 2 bases and J dropped 1 base, with 9 bases sitting between them. CDR3 sequence: CASSLFRGSYEQYF. The CDR3 nucleotides read TGTGCCAGCAGTTTATTTAGGGGGTCCTACGAGCAGTACTTC.

Note on this clonotype: A read error may produce the germline difference seen at one junction end. The chain carries TRBV11-2 and TRBJ2-2; perhaps TRBD2 as D (5 bases). Germline V gene data show CDR1 as SGHAT and CDR2 as FQNNGV. CDR3 length equals 16 residues. The CDR3 DNA reads as TGTACCAGCAGCTTAGAACCCCCCACTAGTTCCGGGGAGCTGTTTTTC. It specifies CTSSLEPPTSSGELFF.

The rearrangement joins TRBV24-1 to TRBJ2-5; D possibly uses TRBD1 or TRBD2 (5 bases each). V dropped 5 bases and J dropped 4 bases, with 13 bases sitting between them. The CDR3 extends over 14 amino acids. From germline, CDR1 is KGHDR and CDR2 SFDVKD. This CDR3 reads CATSGGRDRETQYF. The CDR3 DNA is TGTGCCACCAGTGGGGGTCGGGACCGAGAGACCCAGTACTTC.

This clonotype was counted many times. As DNA, the CDR3 is TGTGCCAGCAGAAATGGACAGGGGAACACTGAAGCTTTCTTT. Translation: CASRNGQGNTEAFF. This rearrangement joins TRBV12-3 or TRBV12-4 to TRBJ1-1, with 8 bases lining up with TRBD1. The ends lost 6 bases at V and 1 base at J; junction bases unmatched: 4. CDR3 size: 14 residues.

Concerning this clonotype: Compared with germline, one end of the junction differs, possibly owing to a read error. V and J are TRBV11-2 and TRBJ1-6; no clear D gene. The CDR3 has 15 residues. CDR1 is SGHAT and CDR2 is FQNNGV in the germline V gene. The CDR3 region has the DNA TGTGCCAGCGGCTTGGGGAGTGGTAGTAATTCACCCCTCCACTTT. It encodes CASGLGSGSNSPLHF.

This clonotype was seen only once. This chain joins TRBV11-1 and TRBJ2-1, with D hard to call. V was cut by 7 bases and J by 6 bases, with 10 bases left in between. The CDR3 totals 12 residues. Germline V gene sequence: CDR1 SGHAT, CDR2 FQDESV (reference sequence). CDR3 in DNA: TGTGCCAGCAACATGGTCCCCAATGAGCAGTTCTTC. Its protein product is CASNMVPNEQFF.

Concerning this clonotype: It is likely a read error, because the conserved phenylalanine at the end of the CDR3 is missing. CDR3 in DNA: TGTGCCAGCAGTTGGTCCAATAATTCACCCCTCCACTTA. This sequence encodes CASSWSNNSPLHL. The chain uses TRBV12-3 or TRBV12-4 and TRBJ1-6, with D unclear. The CDR3 length is 13 residues. V gave up 4 bases and J gave up 5 bases, with 6 bases separating them.

With regard to this clonotype: A much larger clone sits a single nucleotide away, making a read error possible. This chain uses TRBV4-2 with TRBJ2-5; D is ambiguous. The CDR3 covers 15 residues. Germline CDR1 reads LGHNA; CDR2 reads YNFKEQ. CDR3 amino acids: CASSEDINRQETQYF. The CDR3 DNA follows: TGTGCCAGCAGCGAAGATATCAACAGACAAGAGACCCAGTACTTC.

The genes are TRBV12-3 or TRBV12-4 and TRBJ2-6; TRBD1 agrees at 9 bases. The CDR3 consists of 16 residues. CDR3 in amino acids: CISSGTGISGANVLTF. The CDR3 DNA is TGTATCAGCAGTGGGACAGGGATCTCTGGGGCCAACGTCCTGACTTTC.